A selection of T cell receptor beta chains follows, all from one sample in a study of immune characteristics of hereditary and idiopathic chronic pancreatitis. Only in-frame clones appear in the TCRdb table, and some are missing; sequencing was by immunoSEQ multiplex PCR. The sample yields over 1,500 clones, roughly 74% seen once. The sample comprised pancreas tissue with hereditary chronic pancreatitis. These TCRs come from a human donor with chronic pancreatitis. The CDR3 runs from the conserved cysteine through the conserved F or W. A D gene is named only where the DNA matches it firmly. Expanded clones get a size class; other rows say once, few or many, or leave the size out.

J: TRBJ2-7; D: TRBD2; V: TRBV29-1; size: NA; DNA: TGCAGCGTTGAAGGGGGAGGGGAGCAGTACTTC; CDR3: CSVEGGGEQYF
J: TRBJ2-7; D: NA; V: TRBV7-9; size: NA; DNA: TGTGCCAGCAGCTTAGGGGACGGGGCCTACGAGCAGTACTTC; CDR3: CASSLGDGAYEQYF
J: TRBJ2-2; D: NA; V: TRBV19; size: few; DNA: TGTGCCAGTAATCACTACCCCACCGGGGAGCTGTTTTTT; CDR3: CASNHYPTGELFF
J: TRBJ2-3; D: NA; V: TRBV3-1/TRBV3-2; size: NA; DNA: TGTGCCAGCAGCCAAGATCCAGGGCAGCGGAGCACAGATACGCAGTATTTT; CDR3: CASSQDPGQRSTDTQYF
J: TRBJ2-2; D: TRBD2; V: TRBV2; size: large; DNA: TGTGCCAGCAGTGGACTAGCGGAGAACACCGGGGAGCTGTTTTTT; CDR3: CASSGLAENTGELFF
J: TRBJ2-7; D: NA; V: TRBV7-9; size: NA; DNA: TGTGCCAGCAGCTTAGGTTGGCAGAGCGAGCAGTACTTC; CDR3: CASSLGWQSEQYF
J: TRBJ2-2; D: TRBD1; V: TRBV4-3; size: NA; DNA: TGCGCCAGCAGCCCAGCGTTCGGGACAGGGGCCGGGGAGCTGTTTTTT; CDR3: CASSPAFGTGAGELFF
J: TRBJ2-3; D: NA; V: TRBV29-1; size: NA; DNA: TGCAGCGTTGACGGGGGGCTTGGTAGCACAGATACGCAGTATTTT; CDR3: CSVDGGLGSTDTQYF
J: TRBJ2-5; D: NA; V: TRBV6-6; size: NA; DNA: TGTGCCAGCAGTTACTCGATCTTCCAAGAGACCCAGTACTTC; CDR3: CASSYSIFQETQYF
J: TRBJ2-3; D: NA; V: TRBV24-1; size: NA; DNA: TGTGCCACCAGTGATTTAGGGGGATTAGCGCAGTATTTT; CDR3: CATSDLGGLAQYF
J: TRBJ2-7; D: NA; V: TRBV4-2; size: NA; DNA: TGTGCCAGCAGCCAATACCTCCAAGCGTTCAGCTCCTACGAGCAGTACTTC; CDR3: CASSQYLQAFSSYEQYF
J: TRBJ2-7; D: NA; V: TRBV7-8; size: NA; DNA: TGTGCCAGCAGCCGCCAGGTGGAGCAGTACTTC; CDR3: CASSRQVEQYF
J: TRBJ2-6; D: NA; V: TRBV4-3; size: NA; DNA: TGCGCCAGCAGCCATTCGGGACCGGGGGGGGCCAACGTCCTGACTTTC; CDR3: CASSHSGPGGANVLTF
J: TRBJ2-5; D: NA; V: TRBV5-6; size: NA; DNA: TGTGCCAGCAGCCCCCGAGGGGGAAAGACCCAGTACTTC; CDR3: CASSPRGGKTQYF
J: TRBJ2-1; D: TRBD2; V: TRBV27; size: NA; DNA: TGTGCCAGCAGTTCCCCGGGACTAGCGAACAATGAGCAGTTCTTC; CDR3: CASSSPGLANNEQFF
J: TRBJ2-3; D: TRBD2; V: TRBV19; size: NA; DNA: TGTGCCAGTCAACTAGCGGGAGGGTACACAGATACGCAGTATTTT; CDR3: CASQLAGGYTDTQYF
J: TRBJ2-2; D: NA; V: TRBV24-1; size: NA; DNA: TGTGCCACCAGTGAGGGGGCGCGCGACACCGGGGAGCTGTTTTTT; CDR3: CATSEGARDTGELFF
J: TRBJ2-6; D: NA; V: TRBV19; size: NA; DNA: TGTGCCAGTGCCTCCATCTCTGGGGCCAACGTCCTGACTTTC; CDR3: CASASISGANVLTF
J: TRBJ2-5; D: NA; V: TRBV24-1; size: NA; DNA: TGTGCCACCAGTAGGGGCCGGGGAGAGACCCAGTACTTC; CDR3: CATSRGRGETQYF
J: TRBJ1-2; D: TRBD1; V: TRBV28; size: NA; DNA: TGTGCCAGCAGGATAGGACAGGCCTATGGCTACACCTTC; CDR3: CASRIGQAYGYTF
J: TRBJ2-7; D: NA; V: TRBV5-5; size: NA; DNA: TGTGCCAGCAGCTTCGGAGGGACACCTCAAACCTACGAGCAGTACTTC; CDR3: CASSFGGTPQTYEQYF
J: TRBJ1-5; D: TRBD1; V: TRBV18; size: NA; DNA: TGTGCCAGCTCACCGCGAATCGGGACAGGGGAACTTCAGCCCCAGCATTTT; CDR3: CASSPRIGTGELQPQHF
J: TRBJ1-3; D: TRBD1; V: TRBV6-6; size: NA; DNA: TGTGCCAGCGGAGAAACCGGGGACAGGGTGTATAACACCATATATTTT; CDR3: CASGETGDRVYNTIYF
J: TRBJ2-3; D: TRBD1; V: TRBV9; size: large; DNA: TGTGCCAGCAGCGTAGAGGGGGCGAGCACAGATACGCAGTATTTT; CDR3: CASSVEGASTDTQYF